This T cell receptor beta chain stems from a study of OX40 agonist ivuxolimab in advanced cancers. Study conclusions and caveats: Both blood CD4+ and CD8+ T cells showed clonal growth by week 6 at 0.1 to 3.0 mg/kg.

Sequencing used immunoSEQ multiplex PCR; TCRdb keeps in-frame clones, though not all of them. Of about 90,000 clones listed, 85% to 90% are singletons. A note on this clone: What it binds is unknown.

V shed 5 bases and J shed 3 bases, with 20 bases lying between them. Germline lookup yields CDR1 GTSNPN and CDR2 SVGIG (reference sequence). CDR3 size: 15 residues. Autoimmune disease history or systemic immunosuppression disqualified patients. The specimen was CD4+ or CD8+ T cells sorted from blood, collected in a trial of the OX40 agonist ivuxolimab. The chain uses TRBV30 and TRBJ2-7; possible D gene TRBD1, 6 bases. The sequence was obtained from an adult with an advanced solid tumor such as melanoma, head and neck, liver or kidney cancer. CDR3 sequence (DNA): TGTGCCTGGGCATCAAAACAGGGTGGTTACTACGAGCAGTACTTC. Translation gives CAWASKQGGYYEQYF.